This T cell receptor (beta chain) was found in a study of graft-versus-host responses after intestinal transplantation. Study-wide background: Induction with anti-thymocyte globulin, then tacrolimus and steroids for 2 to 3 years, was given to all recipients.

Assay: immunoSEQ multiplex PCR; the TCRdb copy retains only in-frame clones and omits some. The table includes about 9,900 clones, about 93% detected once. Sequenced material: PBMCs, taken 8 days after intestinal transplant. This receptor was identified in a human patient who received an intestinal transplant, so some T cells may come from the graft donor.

For the CDR3, the DNA is TGCGCCAGCAGCCCCCAAGCGGGGGTGGTCACCGGGGAGCTGTTTTTT. It encodes CASSPQAGVVTGELFF. The J gene is TRBJ2-2, the V gene TRBV4-1, with 8 bases identical to TRBD2. This CDR3 has 16 amino acids. The germline V gene encodes CDR1 MGHRA and CDR2 YSYEKL. The V gene end was trimmed by 4 bases and the J gene end by 4 bases; junction bases not matched to a gene: 8.